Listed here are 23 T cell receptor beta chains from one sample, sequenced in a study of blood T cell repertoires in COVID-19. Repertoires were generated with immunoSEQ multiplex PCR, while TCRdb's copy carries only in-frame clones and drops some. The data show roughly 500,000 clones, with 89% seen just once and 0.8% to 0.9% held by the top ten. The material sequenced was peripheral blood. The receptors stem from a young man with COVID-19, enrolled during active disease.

The CDR3: CASSLNRQLNTEAFF. In DNA, the CDR3 is TGTGCCAGCAGTTTAAATAGACAGTTGAACACTGAAGCTTTCTTT. This sequence joins TRBV27 and TRBJ1-1; D possibly corresponds to TRBD1 (5 bases). CDR1 is MNHEY and CDR2 is SMNVEV in the germline V gene (reference sequence). V was pared by 2 bases and J by 0 bases, with 10 bases between. The CDR3 spans 15 residues.

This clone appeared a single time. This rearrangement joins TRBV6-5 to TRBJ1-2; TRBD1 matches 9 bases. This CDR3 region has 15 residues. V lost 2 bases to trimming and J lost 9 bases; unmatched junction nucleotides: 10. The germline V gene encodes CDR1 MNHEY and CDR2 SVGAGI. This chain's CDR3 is CASSYPNRGRLSYTF. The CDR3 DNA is TGTGCCAGCAGTTACCCTAACAGGGGGCGATTGAGCTACACCTTC.

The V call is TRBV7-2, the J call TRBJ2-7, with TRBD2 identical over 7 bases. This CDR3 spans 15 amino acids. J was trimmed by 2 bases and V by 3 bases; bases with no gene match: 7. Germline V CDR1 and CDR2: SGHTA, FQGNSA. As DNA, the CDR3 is TGTGCCAGCAGCTTTGACGCTAGCGGAACCTACGAGCAGTACTTC. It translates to CASSFDASGTYEQYF.

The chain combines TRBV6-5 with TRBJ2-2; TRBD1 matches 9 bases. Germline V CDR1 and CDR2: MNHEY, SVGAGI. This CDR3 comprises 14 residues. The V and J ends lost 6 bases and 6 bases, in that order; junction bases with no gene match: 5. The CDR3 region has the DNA TGTGCCAGCAGCTCCGGGGACAGGGCCGGGGAGCTGTTTTTT. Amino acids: CASSSGDRAGELFF.

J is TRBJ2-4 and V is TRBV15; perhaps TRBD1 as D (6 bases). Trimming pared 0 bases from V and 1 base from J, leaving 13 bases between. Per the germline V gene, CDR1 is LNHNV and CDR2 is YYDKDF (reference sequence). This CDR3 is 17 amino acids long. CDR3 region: CATSRDLGAGAKNIQYF. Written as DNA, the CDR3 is TGTGCCACCAGCAGAGATTTGGGGGCAGGGGCCAAAAACATTCAGTACTTC.

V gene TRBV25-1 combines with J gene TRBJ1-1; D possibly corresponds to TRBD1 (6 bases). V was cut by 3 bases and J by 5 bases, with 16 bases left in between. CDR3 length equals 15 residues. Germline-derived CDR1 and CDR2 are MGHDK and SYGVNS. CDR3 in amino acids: CASSDSHTGRTEAFF. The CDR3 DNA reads TGTGCCAGCAGTGATTCCCATACAGGGCGGACTGAAGCTTTCTTT.

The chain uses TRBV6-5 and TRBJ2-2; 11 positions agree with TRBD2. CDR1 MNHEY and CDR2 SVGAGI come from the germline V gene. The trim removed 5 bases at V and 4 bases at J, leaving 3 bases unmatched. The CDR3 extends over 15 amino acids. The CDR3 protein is CASSLAGGPTGELFF. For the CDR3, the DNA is TGTGCCAGCAGTCTAGCGGGAGGTCCCACCGGGGAGCTGTTTTTT.

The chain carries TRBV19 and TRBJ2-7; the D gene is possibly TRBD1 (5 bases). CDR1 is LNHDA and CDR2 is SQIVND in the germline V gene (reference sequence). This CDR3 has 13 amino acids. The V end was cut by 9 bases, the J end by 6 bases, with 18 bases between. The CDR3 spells CASTGVVGGEQYF. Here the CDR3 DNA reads TGTGCCAGCACAGGCGTCGTCGGCGGCGAGCAGTACTTC.

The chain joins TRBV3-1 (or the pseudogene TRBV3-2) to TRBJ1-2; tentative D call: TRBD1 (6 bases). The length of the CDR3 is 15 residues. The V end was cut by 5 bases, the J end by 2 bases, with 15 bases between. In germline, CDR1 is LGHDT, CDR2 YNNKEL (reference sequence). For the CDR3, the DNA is TGTGCCAGCAGCGTCGGGGGGGGGCACAACTATGGCTACACCTTC. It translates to CASSVGGGHNYGYTF.

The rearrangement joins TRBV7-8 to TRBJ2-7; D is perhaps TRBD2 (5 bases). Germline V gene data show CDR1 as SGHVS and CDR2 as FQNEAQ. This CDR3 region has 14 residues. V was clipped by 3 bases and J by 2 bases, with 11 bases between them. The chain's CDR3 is CASSLASLAYEQYF. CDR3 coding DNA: TGTGCCAGCAGCTTGGCTAGCCTCGCCTACGAGCAGTACTTC.

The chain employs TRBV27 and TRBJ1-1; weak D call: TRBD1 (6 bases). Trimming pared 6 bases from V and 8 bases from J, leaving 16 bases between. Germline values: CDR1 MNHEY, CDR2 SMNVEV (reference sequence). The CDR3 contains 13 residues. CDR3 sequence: CASSLAGAPEAFF. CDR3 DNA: TGTGCCAGCAGCCTGGCGGGGGCCCCAGAAGCTTTCTTT.

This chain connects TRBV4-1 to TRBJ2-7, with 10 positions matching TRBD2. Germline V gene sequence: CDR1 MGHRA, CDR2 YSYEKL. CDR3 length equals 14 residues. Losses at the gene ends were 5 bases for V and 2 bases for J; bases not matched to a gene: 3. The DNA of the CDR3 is TGCGCCAGCAGCACGGGACTAGCGACCTACGAGCAGTACTTC. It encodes CASSTGLATYEQYF.

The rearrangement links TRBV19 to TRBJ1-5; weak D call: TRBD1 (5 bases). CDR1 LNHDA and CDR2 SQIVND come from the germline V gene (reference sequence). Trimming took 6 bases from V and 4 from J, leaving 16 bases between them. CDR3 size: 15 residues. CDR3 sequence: CASRQIDSANQPQHF. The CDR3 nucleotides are TGTGCCAGTAGGCAAATTGACAGTGCTAATCAGCCCCAGCATTTT.

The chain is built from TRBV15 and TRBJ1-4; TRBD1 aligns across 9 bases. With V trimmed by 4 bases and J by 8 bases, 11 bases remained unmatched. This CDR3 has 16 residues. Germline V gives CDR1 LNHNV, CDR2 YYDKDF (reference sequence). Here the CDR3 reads CATSTAFGTGREKLFF. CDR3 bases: TGTGCCACCAGCACCGCTTTTGGGACAGGGAGGGAAAAACTGTTTTTT.

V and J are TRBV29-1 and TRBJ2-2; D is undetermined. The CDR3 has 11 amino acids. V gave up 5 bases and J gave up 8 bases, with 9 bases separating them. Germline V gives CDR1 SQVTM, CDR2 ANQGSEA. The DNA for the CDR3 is TGCAGCGTTCCTCCGCGGGGGGAGCTGTTTTTT. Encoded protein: CSVPPRGELFF.

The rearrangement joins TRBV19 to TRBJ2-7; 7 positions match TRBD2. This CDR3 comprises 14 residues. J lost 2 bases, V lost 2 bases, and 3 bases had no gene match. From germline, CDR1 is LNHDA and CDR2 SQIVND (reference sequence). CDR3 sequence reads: CASSITGRTYEQYF. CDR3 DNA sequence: TGTGCCAGTAGTATAACCGGGAGGACCTACGAGCAGTACTTC.

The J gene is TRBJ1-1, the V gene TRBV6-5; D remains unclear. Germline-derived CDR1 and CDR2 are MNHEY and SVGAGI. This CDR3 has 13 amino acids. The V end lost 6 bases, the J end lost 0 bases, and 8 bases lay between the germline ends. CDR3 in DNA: TGTGCCAGCAGACAGCTCCTGAACACTGAAGCTTTCTTT. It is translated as CASRQLLNTEAFF.

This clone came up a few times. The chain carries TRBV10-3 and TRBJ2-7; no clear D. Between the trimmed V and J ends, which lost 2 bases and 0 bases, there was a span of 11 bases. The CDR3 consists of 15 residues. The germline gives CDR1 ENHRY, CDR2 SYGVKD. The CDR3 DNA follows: TGTGCCATCAGTGAGGGAGTGACGGTCTCCTACGAGCAGTACTTC. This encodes CAISEGVTVSYEQYF.

The CDR3 DNA reads TGTGCCAGTAGTTTCCGGGGCACTGAAGCTTTCTTT. Its protein product is CASSFRGTEAFF. The gene calls are TRBV19 and TRBJ1-1; D is unresolved. The CDR3 totals 12 residues. Germline CDR1 and CDR2: LNHDA and SQIVND (reference sequence). Trimming removed 5 bases from V and 4 bases from J, with 8 bases in between.

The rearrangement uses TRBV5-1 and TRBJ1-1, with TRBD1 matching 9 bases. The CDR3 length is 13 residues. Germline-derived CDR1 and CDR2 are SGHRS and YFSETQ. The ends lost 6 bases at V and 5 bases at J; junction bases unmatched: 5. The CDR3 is CASTQGAATEAFF. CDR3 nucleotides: TGCGCCAGCACACAGGGGGCGGCTACTGAAGCTTTCTTT.

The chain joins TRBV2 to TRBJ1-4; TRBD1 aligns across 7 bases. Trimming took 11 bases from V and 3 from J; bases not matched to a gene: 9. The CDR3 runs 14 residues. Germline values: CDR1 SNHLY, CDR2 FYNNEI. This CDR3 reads CASRWDRSNEKLFF. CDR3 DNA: TGTGCCTCCCGCTGGGACAGATCTAATGAAAAACTGTTTTTT.

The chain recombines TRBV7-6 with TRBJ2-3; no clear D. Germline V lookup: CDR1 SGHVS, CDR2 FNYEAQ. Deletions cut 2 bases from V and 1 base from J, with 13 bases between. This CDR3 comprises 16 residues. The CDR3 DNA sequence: TGTGCCAGCAGCTTAATGTTAGGCCAGGGCACAGATACGCAGTATTTT. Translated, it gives CASSLMLGQGTDTQYF.

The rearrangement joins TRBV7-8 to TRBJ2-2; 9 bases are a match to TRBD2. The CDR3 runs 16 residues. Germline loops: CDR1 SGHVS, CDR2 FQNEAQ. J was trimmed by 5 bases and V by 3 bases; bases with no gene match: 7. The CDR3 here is CASSLGGLAATGELFF. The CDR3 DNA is TGTGCCAGCAGCTTGGGGGGACTAGCAGCTACCGGGGAGCTGTTTTTT.